The 8 T cell receptor beta chains presented below share a single source sample, sequenced in a study of identical twins. One entry per CDR3 protein results from TCRdb running MiXCR on the 5' RACE reads. The sample consists of just over 450,000 distinct CDR3 sequences, approximately 15% of them appearing once. These records were also assigned to another study, of yellow fever vaccine responses in identical twins.

Material: CD4+ T cells sorted from blood. These receptor sequences come from a woman aged 18 to 35 in good health.

This clonotype has more than one count but fewer than ten. The chain links TRBV6-1 to TRBJ2-3; 7 bases fit TRBD2. The CDR3 contains 19 residues. Per germline, CDR1 MNHNS and CDR2 SASEGT. Losses at the gene ends were 0 bases for V and 0 bases for J; bases not matched to a gene: 12. CDR3 protein: CASSEAGGPSSGSTDTQYF. The CDR3 coding sequence is TGTGCCAGCAGTGAAGCCGGTGGTCCTTCTAGCGGAAGCACAGATACGCAGTATTTT.

This clonotype has just a few counts. The rearrangement links TRBV2 to TRBJ2-3; no firm D call. Trimming took 9 bases from V and 4 from J, leaving 5 bases between them. Looked up from germline, CDR1 is SNHLY and CDR2 is FYNNEI. This CDR3 has 10 amino acids. The CDR3 sequence is CASQADTQYF. In nucleotides, the CDR3 is TGTGCCAGTCAGGCAGATACGCAGTATTTT.

This clonotype showed up just a few times. The gene calls are TRBV25-1 and TRBJ2-1, with TRBD1 matching 8 bases. Germline V gene sequence: CDR1 MGHDK, CDR2 SYGVNS. Trimming at V came to 2 bases and at J to 2 bases, leaving 8 bases not matched to a gene. CDR3 length: 17 amino acids. CDR3 loop: CASSERQGQETYNEQFF. DNA of the CDR3: TGTGCCAGCAGTGAACGCCAGGGACAGGAAACCTACAATGAGCAGTTCTTC.

The chain joins TRBV7-9 to TRBJ2-3; no reliable D call. Germline V CDR1 and CDR2: SEHNR, FQNEAQ (reference sequence). Trimming pared 4 bases from V and 6 bases from J, leaving 11 bases between. This CDR3 has 13 residues. The CDR3: CASSSNLGDTQYF. CDR3 in DNA: TGTGCCAGCAGCTCCAACTTGGGGGATACGCAGTATTTT.

The CDR3 DNA reads as TGTGCCAGCAGCTTAGCGGGACGGGGGCGCAGCACAGATACGCAGTATTTT. It translates to CASSLAGRGRSTDTQYF. The gene calls are TRBV7-2 and TRBJ2-3; either TRBD1 or TRBD2 may fit D (6 bases each). V was clipped by 0 bases and J by 0 bases, with 13 bases between them. The CDR3 loop spans 17 amino acids. Germline values: CDR1 SGHTA, CDR2 FQGNSA. The full variable domain, in which reference TRBV7-2 and TRBJ2-3 provide the parts outside the CDR3, is GAGVSQSPSNKVTEKGKDVELRCDPISGHTALYWYRQSLGQGLEFLIYFQGNSAPDKSGLPSDRFSAERTGGSVSTLTIQRTQQEDSAVYLCASSLAGRGRSTDTQYFGPGTRLTVL.

The chain combines TRBV5-1 with TRBJ1-2, with 7 nucleotides matching TRBD1. This CDR3 comprises 15 residues. CDR1 is SGHRS and CDR2 is YFSETQ in the germline V gene. V shed 2 bases and J 4 bases; nucleotides not matched to a gene: 8. DNA for the CDR3: TGCGCCAGCAGCTTTGGGCAGGGGGGTCTCTATGGCTACACCTTC. Translated, it gives CASSFGQGGLYGYTF. Based on the CDR3 plus reference TRBV5-1 and TRBJ1-2, the full variable domain is KAGVTQTPRYLIKTRGQQVTLSCSPISGHRSVSWYQQTPGQGLQFLFEYFSETQRNKGNFPGRFSGRQFSNSRSEMNVSTLELGDSALYLCASSFGQGGLYGYTFGSGTRLTVV.

This clonotype occurred a few times. This chain joins TRBV11-2 and TRBJ2-3; D perhaps matches TRBD2 (5 bases). V lost 6 bases, J lost 4 bases, and 14 bases lay in between. This CDR3 spans 14 amino acids. Germline lookup yields CDR1 SGHAT and CDR2 FQNNGV. DNA of the CDR3: TGTGCCAGCAGGGACTTGAACCCTGCAGATACGCAGTATTTT. Translating gives CASRDLNPADTQYF.

This clonotype came up a few times. The chain has TRBV7-3 and TRBJ2-3, with 10 bases identical to TRBD2. This CDR3 comprises 17 residues. Unmatched junction bases numbered 6, after V lost 1 base and J lost 2 bases. Germline loops: CDR1 SGHTA, CDR2 FQGTGA. The CDR3 loop is CASSLKSLAGDTDTQYF. Written as DNA, the CDR3 is TGTGCCAGCAGCTTAAAGTCGCTAGCGGGGGACACAGATACGCAGTATTTT.